Listed here is a single T cell receptor beta chain. This CDR3 has 18 amino acids. Trimming left V 0 bases short and J 3 bases short, with 18 bases between. Germline CDR1 reads SGHNT; CDR2 reads YENEEA. As handled by the study authors: Reference gene primers were amplified, and this amplification served to estimate nucleated cell counts. Data came from immunoSEQ multiplex PCR; TCRdb stores just in-frame clones and leaves some out. V and J calls and clone size are copied from that table; D and trimming were computed from the DNA. The sample consists of some 120,000 clones, roughly nine tenths of them appearing once. This sample was taken from a study of blood T cell repertoires in COVID-19. Overall study: In each case, the material was cDNA or gDNA derived from T cells, B-cell-depleted T cells, or PBMCs.

Sequenced: peripheral blood. The rearrangement joins TRBV11-3 to TRBJ1-5, with a possible D match to TRBD1 (5 bases). The receptor was derived from a man aged 60 to 69 with COVID-19, enrolled during active disease. Written as DNA, the CDR3 is TGTGCCAGCAGCTTAGATTCCCCGGCAGGGCACCCCAATCAGCCCCAGCATTTT. It is translated as CASSLDSPAGHPNQPQHF.